These 10 T cell receptor beta chains originate from one sample sequenced in a study of blood T cell repertoires in COVID-19 (dated by TCRdb to 2018 to 2020). The library was made by the immunoSEQ multiplex PCR assay. This immuneACCESS table, as held by TCRdb, lists in-frame sequences with V and J called but not all clones. Of the missing ones, under half trace to an unresolved V gene in checked studies; the others have no known cause. Present in this sample are over 300,000 clones, 90% of which were seen just once. The ten largest account for approximately 6.2% of the sample. What was sequenced was peripheral blood. All receptors derive from a man in his late teens or twenties with active or convalescent COVID-19.

This chain joins TRBV18 and TRBJ2-3, with 7 bases lining up with TRBD1. The germline V gene encodes CDR1 KGHSH and CDR2 LQKENI. CDR3 size: 14 residues. Germline trimming cut 2 bases from V and 1 base from J; bases unmatched to any gene: 0. CDR3: CASSPTGGTDTQYF. The CDR3 DNA sequence: TGTGCCAGCTCACCAACAGGGGGCACAGATACGCAGTATTTT. Based on the CDR3 plus reference TRBV18 and TRBJ2-3, the full variable domain is NAGVMQNPRHLVRRRGQEARLRCSPMKGHSHVYWYRQLPEEGLKFMVYLQKENIIDESGMPKERFSAEFPKEGPSILRIQQVVRGDSAAYFCASSPTGGTDTQYFGPGTRLTVL.

This clone was recorded only once. The chain uses TRBV28 and TRBJ2-1; the D gene is possibly TRBD1 (6 bases). The V gene's germline CDR1 is MDHEN and CDR2 SYDVKM. Trimming pared 5 bases from V and 4 bases from J, leaving 18 bases between. The CDR3 length is 16 residues. The CDR3 DNA reads TGTGCCAGCAGTGAGGATCAGGGGTGGAGGTACAATGAGCAGTTCTTC. It is translated as CASSEDQGWRYNEQFF.

This chain connects TRBV9 to TRBJ2-3; possible D gene TRBD2, 7 bases. Trimming cost V 2 bases and J 4 bases, with 20 bases left between them. The germline V gene encodes CDR1 SGDLS and CDR2 YYNGEE. The CDR3 spans 17 residues. CDR3 DNA: TGTGCCAGCAGCGTCCCGGAACAGGGAGGGAGGGCAGATACGCAGTATTTT. Protein sequence: CASSVPEQGGRADTQYF. Filled out from reference TRBV9 and TRBJ2-3, the complete variable domain reads DSGVTQTPKHLITATGQRVTLRCSPRSGDLSVYWYQQSLDQGLQFLIQYYNGEERAKGNILERFSAQQFPDLHSELNLSSLELGDSALYFCASSVPEQGGRADTQYFGPGTRLTVL.

The chain carries TRBV7-9 and TRBJ1-4, with 8 positions matching TRBD1. V lost 5 bases to trimming and J lost 0 bases; unmatched junction nucleotides: 11. This CDR3 has 18 residues. Germline V gene data show CDR1 as SEHNR and CDR2 as FQNEAQ (reference sequence). The CDR3 nucleotides are TGTGCCAGCAGCCCTCCCGACAGGGGCCTTGCAACTAATGAAAAACTGTTTTTT. This encodes CASSPPDRGLATNEKLFF.

This chain uses TRBV5-8 with TRBJ1-2; no firm D call. V lost 4 bases, J lost 4 bases, and 17 bases lay in between. This CDR3 region has 15 residues. The germline V gene encodes CDR1 SGHTS and CDR2 YDEGEE. CDR3 nucleotides: TGTGCCAGCAGCGTCGGGAGAGTTTATAGCTATGGCTACACCTTC. Protein: CASSVGRVYSYGYTF.

The chain is built from TRBV15 and TRBJ2-2, with D perhaps TRBD2 (6 bases). Deletions cut 5 bases from V and 4 bases from J, with 17 bases between. The CDR3 is 16 amino acids. Germline CDR1 reads LNHNV; CDR2 reads YYDKDF (reference sequence). In nucleotides, the CDR3 is TGTGCCACCAGCCCCCGGGGCGGGGTGACCACCGGGGAGCTGTTTTTT. Encoded protein: CATSPRGGVTTGELFF.

V and J are TRBV6-6 and TRBJ1-2, with TRBD1 matching over 7 bases. The germline gives CDR1 MNHNY, CDR2 SVGAGI (reference sequence). The CDR3 has 15 residues. Unmatched junction bases numbered 5, after V lost 2 bases and J lost 2 bases. CDR3 loop: CASSYPQTGNYGYTF. The CDR3 region has the DNA TGTGCCAGCAGTTACCCACAGACAGGGAACTATGGCTACACCTTC.

The V gene is TRBV19, the J gene TRBJ2-7; no clear D gene. V was trimmed by 5 bases and J by 6 bases, leaving 8 bases between them. Looked up from germline, CDR1 is LNHDA and CDR2 is SQIVND (reference sequence). The CDR3 is 11 residues long. CDR3 residues: CASSSKLEQYF. In DNA, the CDR3 is TGTGCCAGTAGTTCTAAACTCGAGCAGTACTTC.

The CDR3 nucleotides are TGTGCCAGCAGCCGACTCCCGGGACTAGCGATCGAAGATGAGCAGTTCTTC. Protein sequence: CASSRLPGLAIEDEQFF. The chain joins TRBV5-6 to TRBJ2-1; 10 positions agree with TRBD2. The CDR3 contains 17 residues. Germline V gives CDR1 SGHDT, CDR2 YYEEEE. With 4 bases clipped from V and 8 bases from J, the junction kept 15 bases outside the gene matches.

V and J are TRBV28 and TRBJ2-7; possible D gene TRBD2, 6 bases. Germline V gene lookup returns CDR1 MDHEN and CDR2 SYDVKM. The CDR3 loop spans 13 amino acids. V shed 4 bases and J shed 0 bases, with 7 bases lying between them. The CDR3 region is CASSSGGSYEQYF. CDR3 nucleotides: TGTGCCAGCAGTTCCGGGGGCTCCTACGAGCAGTACTTC.